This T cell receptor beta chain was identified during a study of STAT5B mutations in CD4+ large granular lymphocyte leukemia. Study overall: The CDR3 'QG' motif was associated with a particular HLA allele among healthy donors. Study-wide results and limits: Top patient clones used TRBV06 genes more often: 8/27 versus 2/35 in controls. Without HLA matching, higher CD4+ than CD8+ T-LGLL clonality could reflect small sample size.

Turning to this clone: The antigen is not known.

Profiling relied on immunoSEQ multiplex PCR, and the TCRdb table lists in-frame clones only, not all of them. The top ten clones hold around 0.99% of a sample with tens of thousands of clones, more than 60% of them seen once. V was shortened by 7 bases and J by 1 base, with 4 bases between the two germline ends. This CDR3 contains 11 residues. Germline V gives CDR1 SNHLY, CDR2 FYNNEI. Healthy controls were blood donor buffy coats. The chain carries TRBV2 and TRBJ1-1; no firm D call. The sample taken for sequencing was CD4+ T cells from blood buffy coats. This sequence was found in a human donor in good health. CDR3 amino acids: CASTPNTEAFF. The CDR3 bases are TGTGCCAGCACGCCGAACACTGAAGCTTTCTTT. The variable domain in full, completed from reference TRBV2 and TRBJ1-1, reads EPEVTQTPSHQVTQMGQEVILRCVPISNHLYFYWYRQILGQKVEFLVSFYNNEISEKSEIFDDQFSVERPDGSNFTLKIRSTKLEDSAMYFCASTPNTEAFFGQGTRLTVV.